This T cell receptor (beta chain) was recorded in a study of identical twins. A few counts support this clonotype. Germline lookup yields CDR1 MNHEY and CDR2 SMNVEV (reference sequence). The CDR3 is 12 amino acids. Trimming stripped 9 bases from V and 2 bases from J, with 11 bases between. One entry per CDR3 protein, called by TCRdb with MiXCR from the 5' RACE reads. Of approximately 620,000 distinct CDR3 sequences in the sample, around 8.3% were seen once. These same data were also listed under a study on yellow fever vaccine responses in identical twins.

Material: PBMCs. This sequence originates from a woman younger than 30 in good health. The chain employs TRBV27 and TRBJ2-7; a possible D gene is TRBD1 (6 bases). The CDR3 DNA reads TGTGCCAGTGGGACATCCACCTACGAGCAGTACTTC. This sequence encodes CASGTSTYEQYF.